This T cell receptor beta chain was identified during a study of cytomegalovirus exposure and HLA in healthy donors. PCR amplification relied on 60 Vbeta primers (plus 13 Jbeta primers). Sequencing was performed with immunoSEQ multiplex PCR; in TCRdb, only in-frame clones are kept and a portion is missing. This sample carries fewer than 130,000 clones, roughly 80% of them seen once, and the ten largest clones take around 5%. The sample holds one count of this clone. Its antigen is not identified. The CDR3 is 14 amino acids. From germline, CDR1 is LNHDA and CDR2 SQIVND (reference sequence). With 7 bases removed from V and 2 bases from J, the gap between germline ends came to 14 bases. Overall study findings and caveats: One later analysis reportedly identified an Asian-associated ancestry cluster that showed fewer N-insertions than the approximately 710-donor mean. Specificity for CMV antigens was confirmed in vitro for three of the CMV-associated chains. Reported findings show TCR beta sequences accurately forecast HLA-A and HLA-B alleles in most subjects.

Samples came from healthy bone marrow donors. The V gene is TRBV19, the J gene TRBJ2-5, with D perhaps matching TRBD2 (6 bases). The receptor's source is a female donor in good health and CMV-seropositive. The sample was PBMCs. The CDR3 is CASTPRGRQETQYF. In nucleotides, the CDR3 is TGTGCCAGTACCCCCCGGGGGAGACAAGAGACCCAGTACTTC.